The rows below give T cell receptor beta chains drawn from one sample of a study of blood T cells in healthy people across ages. From the 5' RACE reads, TCRdb called clonotypes with MiXCR, one entry per CDR3 protein. The repertoire holds 550,000 to 750,000 distinct CDR3 sequences, with 20% to 25% as singletons. Material for sequencing was blood. The receptors stem from a man aged 65 to 79 in good health. CDR3s include the opening cysteine and the closing phenylalanine or tryptophan. Each record gives: D gene, CDR3 length, J gene, V gene, clone size, CDR3 protein, CDR3 DNA. The D gene is left open where the match is weak. Clone size, where shown, is once, few, many, or a class for clones that have expanded.

D: .
length: 18
J: TRBJ2-5
V: TRBV3-1
size: many
CDR3: CASSQSSGRTVLQETQYF
DNA: TGTGCCAGCAGCCAAAGTTCGGGACGGACCGTCCTTCAAGAGACCCAGTACTTC

D: TRBD1
length: 16
J: TRBJ1-1
V: TRBV7-9
size: few
CDR3: CASSVTGGGKNTEAFF
DNA: TGTGCCAGCAGCGTAACAGGGGGCGGGAAGAACACTGAAGCTTTCTTT

D: TRBD2
length: 13
J: TRBJ2-1
V: TRBV29-1
size: few
CDR3: CSVVLAVYNEQFF
DNA: TGCAGCGTTGTCCTAGCGGTTTACAATGAGCAGTTCTTC

D: .
length: 12
J: TRBJ2-5
V: TRBV9
size: few
CDR3: CASSVVGETQYF
DNA: TGTGCCAGCAGCGTAGTGGGTGAGACCCAGTACTTC

D: TRBD2
length: 17
J: TRBJ2-7
V: TRBV9
size: .
CDR3: CASSPDPGLAGNNEQYF
DNA: TGTGCCAGCAGCCCAGACCCCGGCCTAGCGGGAAACAACGAGCAGTACTTC

D: TRBD1
length: 15
J: TRBJ1-1
V: TRBV6-5
size: few
CDR3: CASSVQGARGTEAFF
DNA: TGTGCCAGCAGTGTACAGGGGGCGCGGGGCACTGAAGCTTTCTTT

D: .
length: 15
J: TRBJ2-1
V: TRBV28
size: .
CDR3: CASSSSQGAYNEQFF
DNA: TGTGCCAGCAGTTCAAGTCAGGGAGCCTACAATGAGCAGTTCTTC

D: TRBD2
length: 14
J: TRBJ2-5
V: TRBV5-1
size: .
CDR3: CASSVTSGIETQYF
DNA: TGCGCCAGCAGCGTGACTAGCGGGATAGAGACCCAGTACTTC

D: .
length: 13
J: TRBJ2-2
V: TRBV7-3
size: .
CDR3: CASGTEVAGELFF
DNA: TGTGCCAGCGGGACTGAGGTCGCCGGGGAGCTGTTTTTT

D: .
length: 15
J: TRBJ1-3
V: TRBV7-3
size: .
CDR3: CASSRRAGPGNTIYF
DNA: TGTGCCAGCAGTCGTCGCGCAGGGCCTGGAAACACCATATATTTT